Following are 17 T cell receptor beta chains from one sample sequenced in a study of shared clonotypes between healthy human individuals. Sequencing used immunoSEQ multiplex PCR; TCRdb keeps in-frame clones, though not all of them. The table lists some 2.4 million clones, 93% of them singletons. Input material: naive CD4+ T cells from PBMCs. Subset: CD45RA+ positively selected. The receptors stem from a young man in good health. Some clones in this sample may be carry-over from other donors' samples.

CDR3 sequence: CASSLGPLAGGSYEQYF. The CDR3, as DNA: TGCGCCAGCAGCTTGGGGCCCCTTGCGGGAGGTTCCTACGAGCAGTACTTC. The chain couples TRBV5-1 to TRBJ2-7; 8 positions agree with TRBD2. The CDR3 sequence is 17 residues long. CDR1 SGHRS and CDR2 YFSETQ come from the germline V gene. The V gene end was trimmed by 0 bases and the J gene end by 1 base; junction bases not matched to a gene: 9. The full variable domain, with the rest looked up from reference TRBV5-1 and TRBJ2-7, is KAGVTQTPRYLIKTRGQQVTLSCSPISGHRSVSWYQQTPGQGLQFLFEYFSETQRNKGNFPGRFSGRQFSNSRSEMNVSTLELGDSALYLCASSLGPLAGGSYEQYFGPGTRLTVT.

The gene calls are TRBV19 and TRBJ2-3, with 12 bases matching TRBD2. Germline V CDR1 and CDR2: LNHDA, SQIVND (reference sequence). CDR3 size: 14 residues. After removal of 6 bases from V and 3 bases from J, the junction contained 1 base not matched to a gene. In DNA form, the CDR3 reads TGTGCCAGTAGGACTAGCGGGGGAACAGATACGCAGTATTTT. Protein sequence: CASRTSGGTDTQYF.

This chain joins TRBV7-2 and TRBJ2-1, with D tentatively TRBD1 or TRBD2 (6 bases each). The V gene's germline CDR1 is SGHTA and CDR2 FQGNSA. The CDR3 extends over 14 amino acids. The ends were cut back, 0 bases at V and 8 bases at J, with 11 bases in the middle. Here the CDR3 reads CASSLAFGGDEQFF. The CDR3 bases are TGTGCCAGCAGCTTAGCCTTCGGGGGCGATGAGCAGTTCTTC.

This rearrangement joins TRBV4-1 to TRBJ1-5; TRBD1 is a possible D gene (5 bases). Trimming stripped 0 bases from V and 2 bases from J, with 14 bases between. Germline assignment: CDR1 MGHRA and CDR2 YSYEKL. The CDR3 loop spans 17 amino acids. CDR3 region: CASSQDGGVGGNQPQHF. The CDR3 DNA reads TGCGCCAGCAGCCAAGATGGGGGGGTAGGAGGCAATCAGCCCCAGCATTTT.

V is TRBV4-3 and J is TRBJ1-1; D may be TRBD1 (5 bases). The CDR3 contains 15 residues. V was pared by 1 base and J by 4 bases, with 13 bases between. Germline-derived CDR1 and CDR2 are LGHNA and YSLEER. DNA for the CDR3: TGCGCCAGCAGCCAAGCAGGCAGGCAGGGCACTGAAGCTTTCTTT. Residues: CASSQAGRQGTEAFF.

This chain connects TRBV28 to TRBJ2-7, with D possibly being TRBD2 (7 bases). Trimming took off 5 bases at V and 6 bases at J, with 23 bases between the two ends. The CDR3 extends over 16 amino acids. Germline CDR1 and CDR2: MDHEN and SYDVKM. CDR3 sequence (DNA): TGTGCCAGCAGTCCCCGTGGAGGGGGGGGTAGTCGCGAGCAGTACTTC. Its protein product is CASSPRGGGGSREQYF.

This clone was picked up one time. The V gene is TRBV29-1, the J gene TRBJ2-7, with 8 bases identical to TRBD1. The CDR3 is 15 amino acids. V trimming: 6 bases; J trimming: 8 bases; junction bases outside the gene matches: 18. The V gene's germline CDR1 is SQVTM and CDR2 ANQGSEA. The CDR3 protein is CSVVETAGQGKKQYF. The CDR3 nucleotides read TGCAGCGTAGTCGAAACCGCTGGACAGGGAAAGAAGCAGTACTTC.

The chain recombines TRBV7-2 with TRBJ2-7; 9 bases match TRBD1. V gave up 1 base and J gave up 3 bases; unmatched junction bases: 4. This CDR3 region has 15 residues. Germline V gives CDR1 SGHTA, CDR2 FQGNSA. The CDR3 nucleotides read TGTGCCAGCAGCTTAGGGGGACAGGGAGGCTACGAGCAGTACTTC. This translates into CASSLGGQGGYEQYF.

Notes on this clone: The sample holds other DNA sequences that translate to the same CDR3. The chain couples TRBV19 to TRBJ2-5; D unclear. CDR3 size: 13 residues. Deletions cut 1 base from V and 1 base from J, with 4 bases between. Germline loops: CDR1 LNHDA, CDR2 SQIVND (reference sequence). CDR3 nucleotides: TGTGCCAGTAGTATAGTCGGCCAAGAGACCCAGTACTTC. Its protein product is CASSIVGQETQYF.

This chain connects TRBV30 to TRBJ2-7; D ambiguous. V lost 3 bases and J lost 3, with 12 bases in between. The CDR3 is made up of 13 amino acids. Germline CDR1 and CDR2: GTSNPN and SVGIG (reference sequence). CDR3 coding DNA: TGTGCCTGGAGCGACGGGTATTACTACGAGCAGTACTTC. Amino acids: CAWSDGYYYEQYF.

This clone was recorded once. The chain is built from TRBV5-1 and TRBJ2-2; D call uncertain. Per the germline V gene, CDR1 is SGHRS and CDR2 is YFSETQ. The CDR3 loop spans 12 amino acids. V was clipped by 4 bases and J by 5 bases, with 6 bases between them. The chain's CDR3 is CASSDVTGELFF. CDR3 DNA: TGCGCCAGCAGCGATGTAACCGGGGAGCTGTTTTTT.

CDR3 residues: CASSAPSGRGEQFF. Written as DNA, the CDR3 is TGTGCCAGCAGCGCCCCTAGCGGGAGGGGTGAGCAGTTCTTC. The chain has TRBV11-2 and TRBJ2-1, with 12 bases lining up with TRBD2. The junction had 5 bases not matched to a gene; V was cut back by 5 bases and J by 9 bases. Germline values: CDR1 SGHAT, CDR2 FQNNGV. The CDR3 consists of 14 residues. Full variable domain (outside the CDR3, taken from reference TRBV11-2 and TRBJ2-1): EAGVAQSPRYKIIEKRQSVAFWCNPISGHATLYWYQQILGQGPKLLIQFQNNGVVDDSQLPKDRFSAERLKGVDSTLKIQPAKLEDSAVYLCASSAPSGRGEQFFGPGTRLTVL.

J is TRBJ1-2 and V is TRBV5-4, with 7 bases matching TRBD1. Per germline, CDR1 SGHNT and CDR2 YYREEE (reference sequence). CDR3 length: 14 amino acids. Unmatched junction bases numbered 10, after V lost 3 bases and J lost 8 bases. The CDR3 reads CASSSRDRAPGYTF. The CDR3 nucleotides are TGTGCCAGCAGCTCCCGAGACAGGGCGCCCGGCTACACCTTC. Complete variable domain (other parts from reference TRBV5-4 and TRBJ1-2): ETGVTQSPTHLIKTRGQQVTLRCSSQSGHNTVSWYQQALGQGPQFIFQYYREEENGRGNFPPRFSGLQFPNYSSELNVNALELDDSALYLCASSSRDRAPGYTFGSGTRLTVV.

This clone was found a few times. V usage is TRBV18 and J usage is TRBJ1-1, with 7 bases matching TRBD1. CDR3 length: 12 residues. V trimming: 4 bases; J trimming: 7 bases; junction bases outside the gene matches: 3. The V gene's germline CDR1 is KGHSH and CDR2 LQKENI. CDR3 residues: CASSQDRSEAFF. CDR3 in DNA: TGTGCCAGCTCACAGGACAGGAGTGAAGCTTTCTTT.

This clone was recorded once. This chain uses TRBV7-3 with TRBJ2-1; weak D call: TRBD2 (5 bases). CDR1 and CDR2 (germline): SGHTA, FQGTGA. With 2 bases removed from V and 3 bases from J, the gap between germline ends came to 8 bases. The CDR3 is made up of 14 amino acids. DNA for the CDR3: TGTGCCAGCAGCTTATACGGGAACTACAATGAGCAGTTCTTC. Its translation is CASSLYGNYNEQFF. The whole variable domain, remainder taken from reference TRBV7-3 and TRBJ2-1, is GAGVSQTPSNKVTEKGKYVELRCDPISGHTALYWYRQSLGQGPEFLIYFQGTGAADDSGLPNDRFFAVRPEGSVSTLKIQRTERGDSAVYLCASSLYGNYNEQFFGPGTRLTVL.

The V gene is TRBV5-1, the J gene TRBJ2-3, with D possibly TRBD1 on 5 matching bases. The CDR3 sequence is 13 residues long. Between the trimmed V and J ends, which lost 3 bases and 4 bases, there was a span of 9 bases. CDR1 is SGHRS, CDR2 YFSETQ, per germline. The CDR3 sequence is CASSSIGADTQYF. The DNA for the CDR3 is TGCGCCAGCAGCTCGATAGGGGCAGATACGCAGTATTTT.

In its sample, this clone was seen once. This rearrangement joins TRBV27 to TRBJ1-5, with D hard to call. This CDR3 comprises 15 residues. Germline V gene sequence: CDR1 MNHEY, CDR2 SMNVEV (reference sequence). Trimming removed 6 bases from V and 0 bases from J, with 12 bases in between. The CDR3 nucleotides read TGTGCCAGCAGATACACGGGGATTAGCAATCAGCCCCAGCATTTT. Translated, it gives CASRYTGISNQPQHF.